This T cell receptor (beta chain) came from a study of blood T cell repertoires in COVID-19. TCRdb keeps only in-frame clones here, not all; method: immunoSEQ multiplex PCR. Of about 380,000 clones in the sample, roughly four fifths were seen once. The germline V gene has CDR1 ENHRY and CDR2 SYGVKD. This CDR3 spans 13 amino acids. Deletions cut 11 bases from V and 6 bases from J, with 16 bases between. The chain uses TRBV10-3 and TRBJ2-2, with D perhaps TRBD1 (6 bases). The sample consisted of peripheral blood. The TCR was taken from a human donor with acute or convalescent COVID-19. The donor label of this sample is uncertain. The CDR3 protein is CAVLIGGSGELFF. Here the CDR3 DNA reads TGTGCCGTCCTGATTGGGGGCTCCGGGGAGCTGTTTTTT.